A single sample is the source of the 28 T cell receptor beta chains below, sequenced in a study of STAT5B mutations in CD4+ large granular lymphocyte leukemia. The method was immunoSEQ multiplex PCR; TCRdb's version includes in-frame clones alone and lacks a portion of them. The profile covers 30,000 to 40,000 clones, with 70% to 90% appearing a single time and around 3.4% taken by the ten largest. Sequencing was done on a sample of CD4+ T cells from blood buffy coats. All receptors derive from a human donor in good health.

V gene TRBV29-1 combines with J gene TRBJ1-1; weak D call: TRBD1 (6 bases). From germline, CDR1 is SQVTM and CDR2 ANQGSEA. The CDR3 runs 13 residues. V was pared by 6 bases and J by 7 bases, with 18 bases between. This CDR3 is CSVSGRGGGEAFF. The CDR3, as DNA: TGCAGCGTCTCCGGAAGGGGAGGGGGTGAAGCTTTCTTT.

The V call is TRBV6-6, the J call TRBJ2-7; TRBD1 might be the D (5 bases). CDR1 and CDR2 from the germline V gene are MNHNY and SVGAGI (reference sequence). The CDR3 is 12 amino acids. V lost 0 bases to trimming and J lost 6 bases, with 6 bases between them. CDR3: CASSYSQGEQYF. CDR3 nucleotide sequence: TGTGCCAGCAGTTACTCTCAGGGCGAGCAGTACTTC.

J is TRBJ2-1 and V is TRBV6-6; TRBD2 aligns across 10 bases. V dropped 5 bases and J dropped 4; count of bases not matched to a gene: 8. Germline CDR1 is MNHNY and CDR2 is SVGAGI (reference sequence). The CDR3 sequence is 16 residues long. The CDR3 sequence: CASSQEREGIYNEQFF. DNA of the CDR3: TGTGCCAGCAGTCAGGAGCGGGAGGGGATTTACAATGAGCAGTTCTTC.

The CDR3 coding sequence is TGTGCCAGCAGTTATCGGGGACAGGGCGGGAGGAATGAGCAGTTCTTC. Translated, it gives CASSYRGQGGRNEQFF. V is TRBV6-6 and J is TRBJ2-1; D might be TRBD1 (9 bases). Trimming removed 3 bases from V and 7 bases from J, with 19 bases in between. The CDR3 is 16 residues long. The V gene's germline CDR1 is MNHNY and CDR2 SVGAGI (reference sequence).

The chain is built from TRBV10-3 and TRBJ2-1, with 8 bases identical to TRBD1. This CDR3 is 15 amino acids long. Germline trimming cut 3 bases from V and 7 bases from J; bases unmatched to any gene: 8. Germline V gene sequence: CDR1 ENHRY, CDR2 SYGVKD. In nucleotides, the CDR3 is TGTGCCATCAGTGATATCAGGGGGCGAGGGAATGAGCAGTTCTTC. This sequence encodes CAISDIRGRGNEQFF.

This rearrangement joins TRBV6-1 to TRBJ1-5, with TRBD1 identical over 8 bases. Looked up from germline, CDR1 is MNHNS and CDR2 is SASEGT. The CDR3 consists of 14 residues. V shed 4 bases and J 4 bases; nucleotides not matched to a gene: 3. CDR3 protein: CASSVDRVNQPQHF. The CDR3 DNA follows: TGTGCCAGCAGTGTGGACAGGGTGAATCAGCCCCAGCATTTT.

This clone was observed a single time. The J gene is TRBJ2-5, the V gene TRBV5-1; TRBD2 agrees at 11 bases. Germline V CDR1 and CDR2: SGHRS, YFSETQ. The CDR3 sequence is 16 residues long. V lost 0 bases to trimming and J lost 5 bases; unmatched junction nucleotides: 6. The DNA for the CDR3 is TGCGCCAGCAGCTTGGGAACTAGCGGGAGTCGGGAGACCCAGTACTTC. It specifies CASSLGTSGSRETQYF.

The chain carries TRBV28 and TRBJ1-5; the D gene is possibly TRBD1 (6 bases). In germline, CDR1 is MDHEN, CDR2 SYDVKM. Trimming took off 6 bases at V and 2 bases at J, with 14 bases between the two ends. This CDR3 comprises 15 residues. The CDR3 DNA follows: TGTGCCAGCAGGGACGGGGGGCTGGGCAATCAGCCCCAGCATTTT. Protein product: CASRDGGLGNQPQHF.

Here the CDR3 reads CASSKDSSYEETQYF. Written as DNA, the CDR3 is TGTGCCAGCAGCAAGGACAGCTCCTATGAGGAGACCCAGTACTTC. The chain employs TRBV21-1 and TRBJ2-5; the table calls TRBD1, which could not be checked here. TRBV21-1 is listed as a pseudogene. The CDR3 spans 15 residues.

V gene TRBV19 combines with J gene TRBJ1-5; D may be TRBD1 (6 bases). The germline gives CDR1 LNHDA, CDR2 SQIVND (reference sequence). V was pared by 4 bases and J by 4 bases, with 11 bases between. This CDR3 region has 14 residues. The DNA of the CDR3 is TGTGCCAGTAGTACGTCAGGGGTAAATCAGCCCCAGCATTTT. Amino acid sequence: CASSTSGVNQPQHF.

V usage is TRBV19 and J usage is TRBJ1-5; D gene unclear. Per the germline V gene, CDR1 is LNHDA and CDR2 is SQIVND (reference sequence). V was shortened by 1 base and J by 4 bases, with 5 bases between the two germline ends. CDR3 size: 13 residues. This CDR3 is CASSIVGNQPQHF. The CDR3 DNA reads as TGTGCCAGTAGTATAGTGGGAAATCAGCCCCAGCATTTT.

The J gene is TRBJ1-2, the V gene TRBV7-2; no firm D call. The V and J ends lost 2 bases and 4 bases respectively, with 11 bases between them. Per germline, CDR1 SGHTA and CDR2 FQGNSA. CDR3 length equals 14 residues. The CDR3 loop is CASSLPTGSYGYTF. CDR3 coding DNA: TGTGCCAGCAGCTTACCTACCGGGAGCTATGGCTACACCTTC.

Notes on this clone: At the DNA level, this CDR3 is encoded by other sequences in the same sample as well. The chain couples TRBV4-1 to TRBJ2-5; TRBD2 matches at 13 bases. CDR3 length: 16 amino acids. Germline CDR1 MGHRA, CDR2 YSYEKL. The V segment lost 4 bases and the J segment 1 base; nucleotides outside the gene matches: 3. The CDR3 coding sequence is TGCGCCAGCAGCCCCACTAGCGGGAGGGCCCAAGAGACCCAGTACTTC. It codes for CASSPTSGRAQETQYF.

This rearrangement joins TRBV6-1 to TRBJ1-5; 7 nucleotides align to TRBD1. CDR1 and CDR2 from the germline V gene are MNHNS and SASEGT. The V segment lost 4 bases and the J segment 2 bases; nucleotides outside the gene matches: 5. The CDR3 runs 15 residues. The CDR3 DNA reads TGTGCCAGCAGTGGGACTACAGGGGGCAATCAGCCCCAGCATTTT. Its translation is CASSGTTGGNQPQHF.

V gene TRBV5-5 combines with J gene TRBJ2-3; D unresolved. The germline V and J ends were trimmed by 4 bases and 2 bases, with 14 bases remaining between them. In germline, CDR1 is SGHKS, CDR2 YYEKEE (reference sequence). The CDR3 spans 15 residues. The CDR3 is CASSLGRLITDTQYF. CDR3 DNA: TGTGCCAGCAGCCTAGGACGGTTGATCACAGATACGCAGTATTTT. The full variable domain, its missing parts supplied by reference TRBV5-5 and TRBJ2-3, is DAGVTQSPTHLIKTRGQQVTLRCSPISGHKSVSWYQQVLGQGPQFIFQYYEKEERGRGNFPDRFSARQFPNYSSELNVNALLLGDSALYLCASSLGRLITDTQYFGPGTRLTVL.

The chain links TRBV2 to TRBJ1-4, with D maybe TRBD1 (6 bases). The CDR3 length is 15 residues. Germline V lookup: CDR1 SNHLY, CDR2 FYNNEI. The V end was cut by 5 bases, the J end by 3 bases, with 13 bases between. The CDR3 nucleotides read TGTGCCAGCAGTAGACAGGTGGCATCTAATGAAAAACTGTTTTTT. It translates to CASSRQVASNEKLFF.

The chain links TRBV10-3 to TRBJ2-2; 12 bases align to TRBD2. The V gene end was trimmed by 5 bases and the J gene end by 8 bases; junction bases not matched to a gene: 6. Germline CDR1 ENHRY, CDR2 SYGVKD. CDR3 size: 15 residues. CDR3 in amino acids: CAISPTSGSAGELFF. CDR3 DNA: TGTGCCATCAGTCCGACTAGCGGGAGTGCTGGGGAGCTGTTTTTT.

V usage is TRBV7-9 and J usage is TRBJ1-5; 10 bases fit TRBD1. Germline V gene lookup returns CDR1 SEHNR and CDR2 FQNEAQ (reference sequence). This CDR3 has 15 residues. V dropped 3 bases and J dropped 6; count of bases not matched to a gene: 5. CDR3 amino acids: CASSLTGGEGQPQHF. As DNA, the CDR3 is TGTGCCAGCAGCTTGACAGGGGGCGAGGGTCAGCCCCAGCATTTT.

This chain joins TRBV19 and TRBJ1-5; TRBD1 agrees at 7 bases. Per germline, CDR1 LNHDA and CDR2 SQIVND (reference sequence). The J segment lost 4 bases and the V segment lost 7 bases, leaving 4 bases of the junction unmatched. The CDR3 extends over 13 amino acids. CDR3 sequence (DNA): TGTGCCAGTAAAGACAGGGCTAATCAGCCCCAGCATTTT. Amino acids: CASKDRANQPQHF.

V and J are TRBV6-6 and TRBJ2-3; 9 nucleotides line up with TRBD2. The CDR3 contains 16 residues. Germline lookup yields CDR1 MNHNY and CDR2 SVGAGI (reference sequence). With V trimmed by 2 bases and J by 5 bases, 8 bases remained unmatched. The CDR3 DNA reads as TGTGCCAGCAGTTACGAGTCTAGCGGGAATGGAGATACGCAGTATTTT. Translating it yields CASSYESSGNGDTQYF.

In this sample, this clone turned up once. This chain links TRBV7-9 with TRBJ2-3; D remains ambiguous. The V gene lost 2 bases and the J gene lost 1 base, with 7 bases spanning the gap. The CDR3 extends over 14 amino acids. Germline-derived CDR1 and CDR2 are SEHNR and FQNEAQ (reference sequence). The CDR3 coding sequence is TGTGCCAGCAGCTTACGTGGAGGCACAGATACGCAGTATTTT. Its protein product is CASSLRGGTDTQYF.

This clone occurred once. V and J are TRBV4-3 and TRBJ1-6; no clear D gene. V was trimmed by 0 bases and J by 8 bases, leaving 5 bases between them. Germline loops: CDR1 LGHNA, CDR2 YSLEER. The CDR3 consists of 13 residues. The CDR3 nucleotides are TGCGCCAGCAGCCAAGAGCAAGATTCACCCCTCCACTTT. Translation gives CASSQEQDSPLHF.

This chain links TRBV5-4 with TRBJ2-1; 15 bases are a match to TRBD2. Germline lookup yields CDR1 SGHNT and CDR2 YYREEE (reference sequence). The CDR3 is 19 amino acids. V trimming: 4 bases; J trimming: 0 bases; junction bases outside the gene matches: 8. The CDR3 DNA reads as TGTGCCAGCAGCAGGACTAGCGGGAGGGTCTTAACCTCCTACAATGAGCAGTTCTTC. As protein: CASSRTSGRVLTSYNEQFF.

The chain carries TRBV27 and TRBJ1-2; TRBD1 matches 8 bases. The CDR3 covers 14 residues. The V segment lost 5 bases and the J segment 8 bases; nucleotides outside the gene matches: 10. Germline CDR1 reads MNHEY; CDR2 reads SMNVEV (reference sequence). DNA of the CDR3: TGTGCCAGCAGTCCCGCGACAGGGGTCCGCGGCTACACCTTC. It encodes CASSPATGVRGYTF.

This clone was detected only a few times. J is TRBJ1-5 and V is TRBV5-1, with D perhaps TRBD1 (5 bases). This CDR3 region has 15 residues. Germline V gene sequence: CDR1 SGHRS, CDR2 YFSETQ. V lost 4 bases, J lost 4 bases, and 15 bases lay in between. CDR3: CASSPGPRGNQPQHF. For the CDR3, the DNA is TGCGCCAGCAGCCCCGGGCCTCGGGGGAATCAGCCCCAGCATTTT.

This clone was picked up a small number of times. This chain links TRBV7-2 with TRBJ2-7; 10 nucleotides agree with TRBD1. CDR3 length: 13 amino acids. CDR1 and CDR2 from the germline V gene are SGHTA and FQGNSA. V lost 6 bases, J lost 7 bases, and 6 bases stayed unmatched. The CDR3 region is CASSYDRGQEQYF. The CDR3 bases are TGTGCCAGCAGTTATGACAGGGGGCAGGAGCAGTACTTC. The complete variable domain, with remaining parts taken from reference TRBV7-2 and TRBJ2-7, reads GAGVSQSPSNKVTEKGKDVELRCDPISGHTALYWYRQSLGQGLEFLIYFQGNSAPDKSGLPSDRFSAERTGGSVSTLTIQRTQQEDSAVYLCASSYDRGQEQYFGPGTRLTVT.

The chain has TRBV2 and TRBJ2-3, with D hard to call. The germline V gene has CDR1 SNHLY and CDR2 FYNNEI. Trimming took 6 bases from V and 1 from J, leaving 17 bases between them. The CDR3 length is 16 residues. The CDR3 nucleotides read TGTGCCAGCAGGTTTATGGCCATTCTTCGCACAGATACGCAGTATTTT. This translates into CASRFMAILRTDTQYF.

This clone came up a few times. The CDR3 sequence: CASSLGIGGNQPQHF. The CDR3 nucleotides read TGTGCCAGTTCCTTGGGTATTGGGGGCAATCAGCCCCAGCATTTT. This chain uses TRBV6-6 with TRBJ1-5, with D unresolved. This CDR3 region has 15 residues. Trimming left V 9 bases short and J 2 bases short, with 17 bases between. Germline CDR1 is MNHNY and CDR2 is SVGAGI (reference sequence).